One T cell receptor (beta chain) is described in this entry. The antigen this receptor binds is unknown. One base away there is no much larger clone; base qualities are not given. The data derive from a study of human T cells and chemical hapten exposure (TCRdb year 2021). Some background on the complete study: Libraries were pooled for sequencing, and variation in per-sample TCR yields was attributed mainly to small differences in library volumes within the pool. In alopecia patients, the study followed how the peripheral blood TCR repertoire changed in vivo over primary and secondary sensitization to diphenylcyclopropenone (DPC), a hapten. From each blood RNA sample, both TCR alpha and TCR beta chains were sequenced.

General study outcomes and caveats: After repeated subsampling, changes were observed in the strength of the expansion versus patch-test correlation and in the threshold at which the correlation became significant. DPC sensitization did not change how many TCRs were above 1 in 1000 frequency, and no evidence was found of alterations in global repertoire structure.

The library was built by means of RACE. Data came from a NextSeq 500. Library preparation attached unique molecular identifiers to individual cDNA molecules for quantitative, reproducible TCR counting. Per the original workflow: The median number of TCRs per sample was roughly 100,000, ranging from about 23,224 to 700,000. The Decombinator software suite was used to annotate V, J and CDR3 in the TCR reads. Every sample was subsampled to the same number of TCRs (28,000) for the PS versus PT1 abundance plots. TCRs were defined as expanded if absent before sensitization and observed at least eight times at the 2-week time point. Clones were called with MiXCR by TCRdb after fastp trimmed the public reads at Q25, and only in-frame beta chains were retained. Identical CDR3 protein sequences are pooled into one entry, listed with their most common genes and DNA. In this record, the V and J calls reflect TCRdb's handling and not the investigators' own analysis. The sample data list about 47,000 distinct CDR3 sequences, and 3.7% of these were observed just once. The ten biggest clones cover 5.6% of the sample.

The time point label on this specimen signifies: healthy volunteer bleed at 6 weeks. Total RNA was extracted from unfractionated whole blood that had been collected in Tempus Blood RNA tubes. About 5 healthy volunteers served as TCR sequencing controls and were bled at day 0, 2 weeks and 6 weeks. Germline trimming amounts to 2 bases on V and 1 base on J, with 1 as the count of junction bases outside the gene matches. The CDR3 spans 16 residues, from the cysteine through the phenylalanine. The sequence is cut down to CDR3 DNA, 48 bases in frame from base 1. As encoded in the germline V gene, CDR1 is SGHTA while CDR2 is FQGTGA.

The TCR was taken from a human donor in good health. Some clones in this sample may be carry-over from other donors' samples. Sequencing was performed on whole blood. The rearranged segments are TRBV7-3 and TRBJ2-1; TRBD2 agrees with 11 junctional bases. The CDR3 region has the sequence CASSLLAGGSYNEQFF. The nucleotide sequence is TGTGCCAGCAGCTTATTAGCGGGAGGGTCCTACAATGAGCAGTTCTTC.